The sequence of this T cell receptor (beta chain) was determined in a study of T cells of healthy individuals. Each CDR3 protein gets one entry after TCRdb re-called the 5' RACE reads with MiXCR. In the table there are tens of thousands of distinct CDR3 sequences, around 16% of which are singletons. The clonotype was recovered from a human donor in good health.

The CDR3 region is CASSLGGLGEQFF. Here the CDR3 DNA reads TGTGCCAGCAGCTTGGGAGGACTAGGTGAGCAGTTCTTC. V is TRBV7-9 and J is TRBJ2-1, with TRBD2 matching over 7 bases. Germline CDR1 is SEHNR and CDR2 is FQNEAQ (reference sequence). The J segment lost 9 bases and the V segment lost 3 bases, leaving 5 bases of the junction unmatched. The CDR3 spans 13 residues. The full variable domain, its missing parts supplied by reference TRBV7-9 and TRBJ2-1, is DTGVSQNPRHKITKRGQNVTFRCDPISEHNRLYWYRQTLGQGPEFLTYFQNEAQLEKSRLLSDRFSAERPKGSFSTLEIQRTEQGDSAMYLCASSLGGLGEQFFGPGTRLTVL.